This TCR beta chain originates from a study of blood T cell repertoires in COVID-19 (TCRdb year 2020). For the study in its entirety: Samples from collaborators originated in the United States, Italy and Spain and spanned both the acute and convalescent phases of COVID-19. The prospective study material was composed of cDNA or gDNA derived from T cells, B-cell-depleted T cells, or PBMCs. Deeply sampled blood TCRbeta repertoires from subjects exposed to, actively infected with, or recovered from COVID-19 were included in the dataset. The repertoires were made available in a free public database intended to serve as a resource for research on the immune response to SARS-CoV-2. Samples came from the ongoing ImmuneRACE study (first 160 participants) plus 1,254 subjects from 6 global collaborators. Sample metadata almost always included a de-identified subject ID, COVID-19 status, age in years and sex. Where HLA class I and class II types were available, the types were taken from metadata supplied by the sample provider, not from assay-based typing.

The junction shows trimming of 6 bases on V and 2 bases on J, and the gene matches do not reach 5 bases of it. Taken from cysteine to phenylalanine, the CDR3 has 14 residues. This entry keeps only the CDR3 DNA: 42 bases, framed from base 1. Per the germline V gene, ENHRY is the CDR1 and SYGVKD is the CDR2. The investigation overall reported the following: Clinical and demographic metadata were provided uncurated, with the amount varying by source and participant.

The sample holds one count of this clone. Its target antigen remains unknown. Nothing much larger sits one base from this clone, and base qualities are not available. In the prospective study, participants were about 18 to 100 years old, resided in 24 geographic areas of the United States, and were enrolled through a virtual design. In the prospective study, cohorts were assigned on the basis of participant-reported clinical history obtained from a screening survey and a study questionnaire. In the prospective study, mobile phlebotomists collected whole blood, serum and a nasopharyngeal or oropharyngeal swab from each participant. Prospective study participants could optionally give additional blood draws and questionnaires over a roughly two-month period. Blood samples from the prospective study were shipped frozen or at room temperature prior to DNA extraction. TCRbeta CDR3 regions were amplified from genomic DNA using the immunoSEQ Assay, a bias-controlled multiplex PCR. In the original analysis: The number of nucleated cells in each sample was estimated by amplification of reference gene primers within the assay. To quantify the absolute abundance of each unique TCRbeta CDR3 rearrangement, sequence reads were collapsed and filtered. For each sample, productive Simpson clonality was calculated as the square root of Simpson's diversity index over productive rearrangements. What TCRdb holds here is the immuneACCESS table cut down to in-frame rearrangements. Part of the clones is not present; checked against another copy, under half of the missing clones reflect an unresolved V gene, and the others are unexplained. Clonal size and the V and J genes are those of that table, whereas D and trimming came from the DNA. The sample table shows around 230,000 clones, and roughly nine tenths are seen once. Together, the top ten hold approximately 4.3% of the sample.

The sequencing sample was made of PBMCs or T cells enriched from blood (not recorded which). The TCR sequence derives from a woman between 25 and 40 years old with acute COVID-19. The chain is assembled from TRBV10-3 and TRBJ1-1; 8 central nucleotides agree with TRBD1. The CDR3 is CAIRNGQGNTEAFF. The nucleotide sequence reads TGTGCCATCAGGAACGGACAGGGAAACACTGAAGCTTTCTTT.